This TCR beta chain was found in a study of control samples from healthy donors and cancer patients. The protocol was immunoSEQ multiplex PCR, while the TCRdb copy is restricted to in-frame clones and leaves out a portion. The sample records some 160,000 clones, around nine tenths being singletons. V lost 4 bases and J lost 0; bases outside the gene matches: 6. The CDR3 contains 16 residues. The germline V gene encodes CDR1 SGHRS and CDR2 YFSETQ. Source material: blood. The genes are TRBV5-1 and TRBJ1-5, with 8 bases identical to TRBD1. The receptor was isolated from a man aged 30 to 39 in good health. CDR3 in DNA: TGCGCCAGCAGCCCCGGGACAGGCAATAGCAATCAGCCCCAGCATTTT. As protein: CASSPGTGNSNQPQHF.